The next 30 T cell receptor beta chains were all read from a single sample in a study of T cells after posttransplantation cyclophosphamide. A marrow graft followed busulfan-fludarabine conditioning, with cyclophosphamide on days +3 and +4. Clones were sequenced by immunoSEQ multiplex PCR, and TCRdb holds only the in-frame ones, with some missing. The table includes 5,500 to 8,500 clones, 81% detected once. The sequenced sample was PBMCs, obtained after allogeneic stem cell transplant with posttransplant cyclophosphamide. Source of these receptors: a female patient aged 50-60 years who received an allogeneic stem cell transplant from a related donor, was CMV-positive, and had no GVHD. Part of the T cell pool may stem from the graft donor.

The chain recombines TRBV11-2 with TRBJ1-1, with 7 nucleotides matching TRBD1. This CDR3 is built from 17 residues. V shed 5 bases, J shed 0 bases, and the junction held 12 bases outside the gene matches. Germline CDR1 reads SGHAT; CDR2 reads FQNNGV. CDR3 sequence reads: CASSIGTASPMNTEAFF. The CDR3 DNA reads TGTGCCAGCAGCATTGGGACAGCTAGTCCCATGAACACTGAAGCTTTCTTT.

The chain links TRBV5-4 to TRBJ2-1; maybe TRBD1 (5 bases). Trimming took off 2 bases at V and 5 bases at J, with 11 bases between the two ends. The CDR3 runs 14 residues. Germline V gene sequence: CDR1 SGHNT, CDR2 YYREEE (reference sequence). The CDR3 DNA follows: TGTGCCAGCAGCTTCGACAGTACTGACAATGAGCAGTTCTTC. Translating it yields CASSFDSTDNEQFF.

CDR3 coding DNA: TGCGCCAGCAGCCCCCGGACTGACCTGTGGGAGCAGTACTTC. As protein: CASSPRTDLWEQYF. J is TRBJ2-7 and V is TRBV5-1; tentatively, D is TRBD2 (5 bases). This CDR3 region has 14 residues. Germline CDR1 reads SGHRS; CDR2 reads YFSETQ. V lost 4 bases and J 7 bases, leaving 18 bases between the germline ends. The full variable domain, its missing parts supplied by reference TRBV5-1 and TRBJ2-7, is KAGVTQTPRYLIKTRGQQVTLSCSPISGHRSVSWYQQTPGQGLQFLFEYFSETQRNKGNFPGRFSGRQFSNSRSEMNVSTLELGDSALYLCASSPRTDLWEQYFGPGTRLTVT.

The chain carries TRBV19 and TRBJ2-2, with TRBD2 matching over 9 bases. Germline V gives CDR1 LNHDA, CDR2 SQIVND (reference sequence). The V gene end was trimmed by 4 bases and the J gene end by 7 bases; junction bases not matched to a gene: 4. The CDR3 extends over 14 amino acids. CDR3 loop: CASSTGTSIGELFF. In DNA form, the CDR3 reads TGTGCCAGTAGTACCGGGACTAGCATCGGGGAGCTGTTTTTT.

The chain carries TRBV6-6 and TRBJ1-4; the D is unclear. Germline V gives CDR1 MNHNY, CDR2 SVGAGI (reference sequence). This CDR3 spans 12 amino acids. Trimming shortened V by 8 bases and J by 8 bases, and 12 bases separated the two germline ends. The CDR3 loop is CASAELMEKLFF. The CDR3, as DNA: TGTGCCAGCGCGGAACTAATGGAAAAACTGTTTTTT.

J is TRBJ1-2 and V is TRBV30; 7 bases map to TRBD1. CDR3 length equals 10 residues. CDR1 and CDR2 from the germline V gene are GTSNPN and SVGIG (reference sequence). The CDR3 is CAEGGGGYTF. In nucleotides, the CDR3 is TGTGCTGAAGGGGGCGGGGGCTACACCTTC.

The chain uses TRBV28 and TRBJ1-1, with 7 bases identical to TRBD1. Germline V CDR1 and CDR2: MDHEN, SYDVKM. This CDR3 is 14 amino acids long. V dropped 6 bases and J dropped 1; count of bases not matched to a gene: 5. DNA of the CDR3: TGTGCCAGCAGCCTAGGGGGCCCGAACACTGAAGCTTTCTTT. Translation gives CASSLGGPNTEAFF. Looking up the rest from reference TRBV28 and TRBJ1-1 gives the full variable domain: DVKVTQSSRYLVKRTGEKVFLECVQDMDHENMFWYRQDPGLGLRLIYFSYDVKMKEKGDIPEGYSVSREKKERFSLILESASTNQTSMYLCASSLGGPNTEAFFGQGTRLTVV.

This chain connects TRBV7-9 to TRBJ1-6; possible D gene TRBD1, 5 bases. CDR3 length equals 15 residues. The germline V gene has CDR1 SEHNR and CDR2 FQNEAQ (reference sequence). Trimming shortened V by 5 bases and J by 10 bases, and 18 bases separated the two germline ends. The CDR3 DNA is TGTGCCAGCAGCACGACAGAATTCTCGAGGTCACCCCTCCACTTT. It translates to CASSTTEFSRSPLHF.

This chain connects TRBV5-6 to TRBJ2-1; 10 bases match TRBD2. Germline CDR1 SGHDT, CDR2 YYEEEE. V was clipped by 0 bases and J by 6 bases; unmatched bases: 6. The CDR3 has 16 residues. The CDR3 region is CASSLVFLAGGNEQFF. The DNA for the CDR3 is TGTGCCAGCAGCTTGGTGTTCTTAGCGGGAGGCAATGAGCAGTTCTTC.

This clone was detected once. The rearrangement links TRBV6-5 to TRBJ2-5, with D perhaps TRBD1 (5 bases). This CDR3 spans 15 amino acids. Germline V gene sequence: CDR1 MNHEY, CDR2 SVGAGI. Trimming pared 0 bases from V and 1 base from J, leaving 9 bases between. As DNA, the CDR3 is TGTGCCAGCAGTTACTCCGACAGATCCCAAGAGACCCAGTACTTC. Translating it yields CASSYSDRSQETQYF.

This chain connects TRBV19 to TRBJ1-2; possible D gene TRBD1, 5 bases. Between the trimmed V and J ends, which lost 6 bases and 4 bases, there was a span of 12 bases. Germline CDR1 reads LNHDA; CDR2 reads SQIVND (reference sequence). The CDR3 runs 13 residues. The CDR3: CASSLGGGYGYTF. As DNA, the CDR3 is TGTGCCAGTAGCCTGGGGGGAGGCTATGGCTACACCTTC. The full variable domain, rest sourced from reference TRBV19 and TRBJ1-2, is DGGITQSPKYLFRKEGQNVTLSCEQNLNHDAMYWYRQDPGQGLRLIYYSQIVNDFQKGDIAEGYSVSREKKESFPLTVTSAQKNPTAFYLCASSLGGGYGYTFGSGTRLTVV.

The rearrangement uses TRBV19 and TRBJ2-1, with a possible D match to TRBD2 (6 bases). This CDR3 spans 15 amino acids. From germline, CDR1 is LNHDA and CDR2 SQIVND (reference sequence). V was trimmed by 4 bases and J by 13 bases, leaving 23 bases between them. The CDR3 protein is CASSSSQGLDTPQFF. The DNA for the CDR3 is TGTGCCAGTAGTAGTTCCCAGGGACTCGATACACCCCAGTTCTTC.

The chain carries TRBV7-9 and TRBJ2-1; D possibly corresponds to TRBD2 (5 bases). Germline V CDR1 and CDR2: SEHNR, FQNEAQ (reference sequence). Trimming took 2 bases from V and 3 from J, leaving 11 bases between them. The CDR3 extends over 15 amino acids. The CDR3 nucleotides are TGTGCCAGCAGCTTACTCGGAGGTCTCTACAATGAGCAGTTCTTC. This gives the protein CASSLLGGLYNEQFF.

The genes are TRBV27 and TRBJ2-5; 8 nucleotides align to TRBD2. This CDR3 contains 15 residues. Germline loops: CDR1 MNHEY, CDR2 SMNVEV (reference sequence). V shed 6 bases and J 2 bases; nucleotides not matched to a gene: 8. The CDR3 spells CASSNGQRGQETQYF. The CDR3 bases are TGTGCCAGCAGCAACGGGCAGCGGGGGCAAGAGACCCAGTACTTC.

In this sample, this clone turned up once. The chain joins TRBV5-1 to TRBJ2-2, with D possibly TRBD2 on 6 matching bases. Per the germline V gene, CDR1 is SGHRS and CDR2 is YFSETQ. CDR3 length: 15 amino acids. Trimming removed 0 bases from V and 4 bases from J, with 10 bases in between. The CDR3 is CASSLEFGGTGELFF. As DNA, the CDR3 is TGCGCCAGCAGCTTGGAGTTCGGGGGCACCGGGGAGCTGTTTTTT.

The rearrangement links TRBV5-1 to TRBJ2-1; D might be TRBD1 (6 bases). Germline assignment: CDR1 SGHRS and CDR2 YFSETQ. CDR3 size: 12 residues. Trimming shortened V by 5 bases and J by 10 bases, and 13 bases separated the two germline ends. The CDR3 is CASRTPGQEQFF. As DNA, the CDR3 is TGCGCCAGCAGGACCCCTGGACAGGAGCAGTTCTTC.

J is TRBJ2-1 and V is TRBV2; 10 bases match TRBD1. V was clipped by 6 bases and J by 6 bases; unmatched bases: 5. The CDR3 has 14 amino acids. Germline lookup yields CDR1 SNHLY and CDR2 FYNNEI. The CDR3 is CASRTDRGLNEQFF. The CDR3 DNA sequence: TGTGCCAGCAGAACCGACAGGGGGCTCAATGAGCAGTTCTTC.

In its sample, this clone was seen once. This sequence joins TRBV5-4 and TRBJ2-3; TRBD2 is a possible D gene (6 bases). Germline CDR1 reads SGHNT; CDR2 reads YYREEE (reference sequence). V was cut by 4 bases and J by 2 bases, with 14 bases left in between. The CDR3 is 15 residues long. The CDR3 region is CASSPGTRNTDTQYF. As DNA, the CDR3 is TGTGCCAGCAGCCCCGGGACTCGTAACACAGATACGCAGTATTTT. Based on the CDR3 plus reference TRBV5-4 and TRBJ2-3, the full variable domain is ETGVTQSPTHLIKTRGQQVTLRCSSQSGHNTVSWYQQALGQGPQFIFQYYREEENGRGNFPPRFSGLQFPNYSSELNVNALELDDSALYLCASSPGTRNTDTQYFGPGTRLTVL.

This clone appeared once. The same CDR3 can be traced to other DNA sequences in this sample. The V gene is TRBV5-4, the J gene TRBJ1-6, with D hard to call. The CDR3 contains 15 residues. CDR1 SGHNT and CDR2 YYREEE come from the germline V gene (reference sequence). With 4 bases removed from V and 5 bases from J, the gap between germline ends came to 13 bases. CDR3 loop: CASSPDGGNNSPLHF. The CDR3 nucleotides read TGTGCCAGCAGCCCCGACGGAGGGAATAATTCACCCCTCCACTTT.

V gene TRBV5-6 combines with J gene TRBJ1-6; tentative D call: TRBD1 (5 bases). The germline CDR1 and CDR2 sequences are SGHDT and YYEEEE. The CDR3 runs 15 residues. With 2 bases removed from V and 9 bases from J, the gap between germline ends came to 15 bases. The CDR3 nucleotides read TGTGCCAGCAGCTTCTCAGGGTATAGGGTTTCACCCCTCCACTTT. Its protein is CASSFSGYRVSPLHF.

The gene calls are TRBV19 and TRBJ1-1, with D tentatively TRBD1 (5 bases). The germline gives CDR1 LNHDA, CDR2 SQIVND (reference sequence). The V end was cut by 6 bases, the J end by 0 bases, with 14 bases between. CDR3 length: 15 residues. CDR3 residues: CASRLNGGLNTEAFF. In DNA, the CDR3 is TGTGCCAGTAGACTGAACGGGGGATTGAACACTGAAGCTTTCTTT. Supplemented by reference TRBV19 and TRBJ1-1, the full variable domain reads DGGITQSPKYLFRKEGQNVTLSCEQNLNHDAMYWYRQDPGQGLRLIYYSQIVNDFQKGDIAEGYSVSREKKESFPLTVTSAQKNPTAFYLCASRLNGGLNTEAFFGQGTRLTVV.

The rearrangement joins TRBV4-1 to TRBJ2-2; a weak D match, TRBD2 (6 bases). Germline CDR1 and CDR2: MGHRA and YSYEKL. Trimming left V 4 bases short and J 5 bases short, with 14 bases between. The CDR3 extends over 15 amino acids. CDR3 sequence reads: CASSPGGVRTGELFF. For the CDR3, the DNA is TGCGCCAGCAGCCCAGGAGGGGTAAGGACCGGGGAGCTGTTTTTT.

This chain uses TRBV29-1 with TRBJ2-3; 11 positions agree with TRBD2. The germline CDR1 and CDR2 sequences are SQVTM and ANQGSEA. The CDR3 contains 15 residues. V trimming: 6 bases; J trimming: 2 bases; junction bases outside the gene matches: 7. The CDR3 sequence is CSVTTSGGITDTQYF. The CDR3 DNA reads as TGCAGCGTCACCACTAGCGGGGGAATCACAGATACGCAGTATTTT.

The J gene is TRBJ2-7, the V gene TRBV11-3; 9 nucleotides line up with TRBD1. The CDR3 runs to 13 residues. V was pared by 1 base and J by 6 bases, with 1 base of the junction left unmatched. Germline lookup yields CDR1 SGHNT and CDR2 YENEEA. CDR3 loop: CASSLAQGAEQYF. CDR3 nucleotides: TGTGCCAGCAGCTTAGCACAGGGGGCCGAGCAGTACTTC.

The chain employs TRBV5-4 and TRBJ2-1; D is undetermined. Per germline, CDR1 SGHNT and CDR2 YYREEE (reference sequence). V lost 2 bases and J lost 8, with 11 bases in between. The CDR3 consists of 13 residues. The CDR3, as DNA: TGTGCCAGCAGCTTTTCGAAGAGCGATGAGCAGTTCTTC. Amino acid sequence: CASSFSKSDEQFF.

The chain recombines TRBV4-2 with TRBJ1-4; D is perhaps TRBD1 (6 bases). The CDR3 sequence is 16 residues long. Germline-derived CDR1 and CDR2 are LGHNA and YNFKEQ. Trimming left V 0 bases short and J 2 bases short, with 10 bases between. The CDR3 loop reads CASSQDMGATNEKLFF. The CDR3 coding sequence is TGTGCCAGCAGCCAAGATATGGGGGCCACTAATGAAAAACTGTTTTTT.

The chain recombines TRBV5-1 with TRBJ2-7, with TRBD1 matching 10 bases. CDR3 size: 15 residues. Germline lookup yields CDR1 SGHRS and CDR2 YFSETQ. J was trimmed by 7 bases and V by 5 bases; bases with no gene match: 12. The CDR3 DNA is TGCGCCAGCAGTGGCACCGGGACAGGGGTCGAGGAGCAGTACTTC. Translation: CASSGTGTGVEEQYF. Looking up the rest from reference TRBV5-1 and TRBJ2-7 gives the full variable domain: KAGVTQTPRYLIKTRGQQVTLSCSPISGHRSVSWYQQTPGQGLQFLFEYFSETQRNKGNFPGRFSGRQFSNSRSEMNVSTLELGDSALYLCASSGTGTGVEEQYFGPGTRLTVT.

The chain employs TRBV19 and TRBJ1-1; 9 bases fit TRBD1. The CDR3 runs to 14 residues. The germline V gene encodes CDR1 LNHDA and CDR2 SQIVND (reference sequence). V was clipped by 0 bases and J by 11 bases; unmatched bases: 7. The CDR3 region is CASSIDLGTGQAFF. Here the CDR3 DNA reads TGTGCCAGTAGTATAGATCTGGGGACAGGGCAGGCTTTCTTT.

This clone turned up a few times. This chain uses TRBV13 with TRBJ1-1, with D possibly being TRBD1 (5 bases). Germline V CDR1 and CDR2: PRHDT, FYEKMQ (reference sequence). The CDR3 has 13 residues. V lost 8 bases, J lost 3 bases, and 13 bases lay in between. The CDR3: CASGGDSDTEAFF. As DNA, the CDR3 is TGTGCCAGCGGGGGGGACTCCGACACTGAAGCTTTCTTT. Supplemented by reference TRBV13 and TRBJ1-1, the full variable domain reads AAGVIQSPRHLIKEKRETATLKCYPIPRHDTVYWYQQGPGQDPQFLISFYEKMQSDKGSIPDRFSAQQFSDYHSELNMSSLELGDSALYFCASGGDSDTEAFFGQGTRLTVV.

The genes are TRBV5-4 and TRBJ2-1; 8 bases are a match to TRBD2. The germline CDR1 and CDR2 sequences are SGHNT and YYREEE (reference sequence). The CDR3 has 16 residues. Trimming cost V 4 bases and J 4 bases; bases outside gene matches: 10. In nucleotides, the CDR3 is TGTGCCAGCAGCCGACTTGACGGGGGGGATTACAATGAGCAGTTCTTC. It translates to CASSRLDGGDYNEQFF.